This T cell receptor beta chain was sequenced in a study of early T cells in non-severe SARS-CoV-2 infection. Whole-study context: With bulk RNA from unsorted whole blood as input, sequencing yielded unpaired chains. Study-level results: Using VDJdb, the matching emphasized anti-spike CD8 responses while missing private and CD4 specificities.

Individual cDNA molecules were tagged with unique molecular identifiers, the study reported. TCRdb re-derived calls from the 5' RACE reads in MiXCR, one entry per CDR3 protein. The sample contains 50,000 to 65,000 distinct CDR3 sequences, around 11% of which appear only once. This clonotype turned up a few times. Antigen unknown. Trimming shortened V by 2 bases and J by 4 bases, and 12 bases separated the two germline ends. This CDR3 comprises 14 residues. Germline values: CDR1 SGHRS, CDR2 YFSETQ. The origin of this receptor is an adult who was a healthcare worker with PCR-confirmed SARS-CoV-2 infection or an uninfected control (not recorded which). The specimen comprised whole blood, sampled at baseline. The chain couples TRBV5-1 to TRBJ1-1, with no clear D. DNA for the CDR3: TGCGCCAGCAGCTTAGGAGGGCCAGGCACTGAAGCTTTCTTT. Protein product: CASSLGGPGTEAFF.